This TCR beta chain originates from a study of T cell repertoires in cytomegalovirus infection. Study overall: Through public TCR beta signatures, both CMV infection and matching HLA type were indicated.

TCRdb itself ran the reads through MiXCR, one entry per CDR3 protein. The sample includes about a million distinct CDR3 sequences, approximately 31% seen only once; the top ten take over 12%. The CDR3 is 14 residues long. Trimming left V 6 bases short and J 0 bases short, with 11 bases between. The germline gives CDR1 DFQATT, CDR2 SNEGSKA (reference sequence). Concerning this clonotype itself: Its antigen is undetermined.

V and J are TRBV20-1 and TRBJ2-2; unclear D gene. Sequencing was performed on cultured CD8+ T cells from PBMCs, taken from culture after CMV antigen stimulation. The sequence was obtained from a human donor in good health (CMV status not recorded). Some clones in this sample may be carry-over from other donors' samples. The chain's CDR3 is CSARRYSNTGELFF. DNA of the CDR3: TGCAGTGCCAGACGGTATTCGAACACCGGGGAGCTGTTTTTT.